This T cell receptor beta chain comes out of a study of T cell repertoires in cytomegalovirus infection. Study-wide background: Both recently identified HLA-C-restricted and well-studied HLA-B-restricted CMV epitopes were used in the study. A matching HLA type, together with CMV infection, was signaled by public TCR beta signatures.

MiXCR, applied by TCRdb to the reads, yields one record per CDR3 protein. This table has 100,000 to 150,000 distinct CDR3 sequences, more than 25% appearing once. This clonotype was observed a handful of times. Its antigen is unknown. Study-level findings and limits: HLA-C-restricted CMV clonotypes gave the most frequent clonotype in two of eight donors. Accumulated public TCR beta family frequency recognized individuals carrying CMV together with the relevant HLA.

Trimming took 3 bases from V and 8 from J; bases not matched to a gene: 3. There are 13 residues in the CDR3. The sample consisted of CD8+ T cells from cultured PBMCs, taken from culture after CMV antigen stimulation. This receptor was taken from a human donor in good health (CMV status not recorded). Some clones in this sample may be carry-over from other donors' samples. This chain links TRBV12-3 or TRBV12-4 with TRBJ2-1; 8 bases map to TRBD2. CDR3 DNA sequence: TGTGCCAGCAGTTTGGCGGGGGGTTATGAGCAGTTCTTC. Translated: CASSLAGGYEQFF.